Listed below are T cell receptor beta chains from one sample, sequenced in a study of OX40 agonist ivuxolimab in advanced cancers. Sequencing was performed with immunoSEQ multiplex PCR; in TCRdb, only in-frame clones are kept and a portion is missing. Counted here are about 40,000 clones, roughly 90% occurring once; the ten biggest clones make up nearly 9.5%. Here the sequenced sample was CD4+ or CD8+ T cells sorted from blood, taken in a trial of the OX40 agonist ivuxolimab. These receptors originate from an adult with an advanced solid tumor such as melanoma, head and neck, liver or kidney cancer. Each CDR3 is given with its conserved first and last residue. Fields, in order: V gene, D gene, clone size, J gene, CDR3 protein, CDR3 DNA. D genes are given only for firm matches. Some rows mark clone size as missing; the rest say once, few, many or name a class of expanded clone.

>TRBV6-1|TRBD1|-|TRBJ1-5
CASSDRDSTLYSNQPQHF
TGTGCCAGCAGTGACCGGGACAGTACCTTGTATAGCAATCAGCCCCAGCATTTT
>TRBV7-9|-|-|TRBJ2-5
CASGRTGRQETQYF
TGTGCCAGCGGGAGGACAGGACGCCAAGAGACCCAGTACTTC
>TRBV7-2|-|-|TRBJ2-2
CASSLDRPWTGELFF
TGTGCCAGCAGCTTAGACCGCCCATGGACCGGGGAGCTGTTTTTT
>TRBV4-1|-|-|TRBJ1-5
CASSQHLNVGNQPQHF
TGCGCCAGCAGCCAACACCTAAACGTTGGAAATCAGCCCCAGCATTTT
>TRBV9|-|-|TRBJ1-1
CASSVGGTEAFF
TGTGCCAGCAGCGTAGGAGGCACTGAAGCTTTCTTT
>TRBV7-9|-|-|TRBJ2-6
CATQPGISGANVLTF
TGTGCCACCCAGCCCGGGATCTCTGGGGCCAACGTCCTGACTTTC
>TRBV2|-|-|TRBJ2-1
CASSKDHEQFF
TGTGCCAGCAGTAAGGACCATGAGCAGTTCTTC
>TRBV11-2|TRBD2|-|TRBJ2-2
CASSSPRTSGPTGELFF
TGTGCCAGCAGCTCCCCGAGAACTAGCGGGCCCACCGGGGAGCTGTTTTTT
>TRBV18|-|-|TRBJ2-5
CASSPRNTLRGETQYF
TGTGCCAGCTCACCTAGAAATACCTTGCGGGGAGAGACCCAGTACTTC
>TRBV11-2|TRBD1|-|TRBJ2-1
CASSLVRTGAFHEQFF
TGTGCCAGCAGCTTAGTGCGGACAGGGGCTTTCCATGAGCAGTTCTTC
>TRBV27|TRBD1|-|TRBJ1-1
CASRTGFTEAFF
TGTGCCAGCAGGACAGGGTTCACTGAAGCTTTCTTT
>TRBV9|-|-|TRBJ2-6
CASGRLLANVLTF
TGTGCCAGCGGCCGATTATTGGCCAACGTCCTGACTTTC
>TRBV28|-|once|TRBJ2-7
CASSQLRDNSYEQYF
TGTGCCAGCAGTCAACTCCGGGACAACTCCTACGAGCAGTACTTC
>TRBV6-1|TRBD2|-|TRBJ2-7
CASSGTSVYEQYF
TGTGCCAGCAGTGGAACTAGCGTCTACGAGCAGTACTTC
>TRBV5-5|-|-|TRBJ2-7
CASSLFSTSYEQYF
TGTGCCAGCAGCTTGTTTAGTACCTCCTACGAGCAGTACTTC
>TRBV5-8|TRBD1|-|TRBJ2-7
CASSSPVLKQGAGEQYF
TGTGCCAGCAGCTCTCCGGTGTTGAAACAGGGGGCCGGGGAGCAGTACTTC
>TRBV19|-|-|TRBJ1-6
CASSIGVEVSPLHF
TGTGCCAGTAGTATCGGGGTGGAGGTTTCACCCCTCCACTTT
>TRBV7-9|-|-|TRBJ2-3
CASSQDWGVDTQYF
TGTGCCAGCAGCCAAGATTGGGGGGTGGATACGCAGTATTTT
>TRBV5-1|TRBD1|-|TRBJ1-2
CASSLASSGRGLNGYTF
TGCGCCAGCAGCTTGGCCAGTTCGGGCAGGGGGCTAAATGGCTACACCTTC
>TRBV4-3|TRBD1|-|TRBJ1-1
CASSPRTGLGEAFF
TGCGCCAGCAGCCCCCGGACAGGGTTGGGTGAAGCTTTCTTT
>TRBV9|TRBD2|once|TRBJ2-4
CASSEGGPRGYF
TGTGCCAGCAGCGAGGGAGGGCCGCGAGGGTACTTC
>TRBV7-9|-|-|TRBJ1-3
CASSPPELSGNTIYF
TGTGCCAGCAGCCCCCCGGAGTTGTCTGGAAACACCATATATTTT
>TRBV9|-|once|TRBJ1-1
CASSSDPSTGNTEAFF
TGTGCCAGCAGCTCCGACCCATCGACAGGGAACACTGAAGCTTTCTTT
>TRBV29-1|-|-|TRBJ1-1
CSVVQGGNEAFF
TGCAGCGTTGTACAGGGAGGCAATGAAGCTTTCTTT
>TRBV28|-|-|TRBJ2-7
CASSLGVSGEKRPSYEQYF
TGTGCCAGCAGTTTAGGAGTGTCAGGGGAAAAGCGCCCCAGCTACGAGCAGTACTTC
>TRBV7-9|TRBD2|once|TRBJ2-5
CASSLAGETQYF
TGTGCCAGCAGTTTAGCGGGAGAGACCCAGTACTTC
>TRBV2|-|-|TRBJ2-7
CASSETRQAAYEQYF
TGTGCCAGCAGTGAAACTCGACAGGCAGCATACGAGCAGTACTTC
>TRBV10-3|TRBD2|-|TRBJ2-1
CAISESTDKSPGRIYNEQFF
TGTGCCATCAGTGAGTCGACGGATAAGAGCCCCGGGAGGATCTACAATGAGCAGTTCTTC
>TRBV6-5|TRBD1|-|TRBJ2-7
CASRTGTGAYEQYF
TGTGCCAGCAGGACCGGGACAGGGGCCTACGAGCAGTACTTC
>TRBV30|-|-|TRBJ1-2
CAWSRGSGGYTF
TGTGCCTGGAGTCGGGGTTCGGGAGGCTACACCTTC
>TRBV2|TRBD1|-|TRBJ1-1
CARGGQGDRLNTEAFF
TGTGCCAGGGGGGGACAGGGGGACCGTCTGAACACTGAAGCTTTCTTT
>TRBV7-8|-|-|TRBJ2-5
CASSIPTGFGETQYF
TGTGCCAGCAGCATCCCTACAGGGTTCGGAGAGACCCAGTACTTC
>TRBV7-8|-|-|TRBJ1-2
CASSLEASFNYGYTF
TGTGCCAGCAGCTTAGAGGCCAGCTTTAACTATGGCTACACCTTC
>TRBV2|-|-|TRBJ2-1
CASTVFLGREQFF
TGTGCCAGCACCGTCTTCTTAGGACGTGAGCAGTTCTTC
>TRBV18|-|-|TRBJ1-2
CASSPGYEGYGYTF
TGTGCCAGCTCACCGGGGTACGAGGGGTATGGCTACACCTTC
>TRBV7-9|-|-|TRBJ1-2
CASSLGPLSGYTF
TGTGCCAGCAGCTTAGGGCCGCTTAGCGGCTACACCTTC
>TRBV5-6|-|-|TRBJ2-1
CASSLGGKQFF
TGTGCCAGCAGCTTGGGCGGTAAGCAGTTCTTC
>TRBV13|-|-|TRBJ2-2
CATPVADTETGELFF
TGTGCCACTCCCGTAGCGGACACCGAGACCGGGGAGCTGTTTTTT
>TRBV5-1|-|-|TRBJ1-1
CASSLFVGGPEAFF
TGCGCCAGCAGCTTGTTTGTGGGTGGGCCCGAAGCTTTCTTT
>TRBV7-9|TRBD1|-|TRBJ2-2
CASSSGGGQEWNTGELFF
TGTGCCAGCAGCTCAGGTGGGGGACAGGAGTGGAACACCGGGGAGCTGTTTTTT
>TRBV30|-|few|TRBJ1-1
CASLRWGTEAFF
TGTGCCTCGCTACGGTGGGGCACTGAAGCTTTCTTT
>TRBV5-8|TRBD2|-|TRBJ2-1
CASWEGGVIISSYNEQFF
TGTGCCAGCTGGGAGGGAGGGGTCATCATCAGCTCCTACAATGAGCAGTTCTTC
>TRBV4-2|-|few|TRBJ2-5
CASSQGWEKETQYF
TGTGCCAGCAGCCAAGGATGGGAGAAAGAGACCCAGTACTTC
>TRBV6-6|-|-|TRBJ1-1
CASSLRVGRDTEAFF
TGTGCCAGCAGTCTTAGGGTGGGGCGGGACACTGAAGCTTTCTTT